Included here is one TCR beta chain sequence, with context. The count of this clone is one. No antigen is known for it. One base away there is no much larger clone; base qualities are not given. The sample carries other DNA sequences with the same CDR3. TCRbeta CDR3 regions were amplified from genomic DNA using the immunoSEQ Assay, a bias-controlled multiplex PCR. On the study's bioinformatics: Nucleated cell counts per sample were estimated from amplification of reference gene primers within the assay. To quantify the absolute abundance of each unique TCRbeta CDR3 rearrangement, sequence reads were collapsed and filtered. For each sample, productive Simpson clonality was calculated as the square root of Simpson's diversity index across productive rearrangements. Sourced from immuneACCESS, this table was stored by TCRdb with only in-frame sequences that have V and J called. A share of the clones is absent; for the studies checked, an unresolved V gene accounts for under half, and the remainder has no known explanation. V and J calls plus clone size are reproduced from that table; the DNA served to infer D and trimming. The sample data list 150,000 to 200,000 clones, and 80% to 90% of these were observed just once. Together, the top ten hold roughly 9.8% of the sample.

V is shortened by 1 base, J by 0 bases, and the region joining them spans 9 bases. According to the germline V gene, CDR1 reads SGDLS and CDR2 reads YYNGEE. Spanning cysteine to phenylalanine, the CDR3 consists of 15 amino acids. CDR3 DNA only is kept here, 45 bases in frame from base 1. The data originate from a study of blood T cell repertoires in COVID-19 (dated by TCRdb to the early 2020s). For the study in its entirety: The collaborator samples originated in the United States, Italy and Spain and spanned the acute and convalescent phases of COVID-19. The material from the prospective study consisted of cDNA or gDNA derived from T cells, B-cell-depleted T cells, or PBMCs. Subjects who had been exposed to COVID-19, were actively infected with it, or had recovered from it provided the deeply sampled blood TCRbeta repertoires that made up the dataset. The repertoires were made available in a free public database intended to serve as a resource for research on the immune response to SARS-CoV-2. Samples came from the ongoing ImmuneRACE study (first 160 participants) plus 1,254 subjects from 6 global collaborators. A de-identified subject ID, COVID-19 status, age in years and sex were almost always included in the sample metadata. HLA class I and class II types, where available, came from metadata supplied by the sample provider rather than from assay-based typing. The investigation overall reported the following: How much clinical and demographic metadata was included differed by source and by participant, and the metadata was provided uncurated.

Collaborating institutions collected whole blood in K2EDTA tubes following their own protocols. Collaborator samples were shipped for TCRbeta analysis as frozen whole blood, isolated PBMCs, or DNA extracted from either sample type. This sequence was found in a human donor with active or convalescent COVID-19. The donor label of this sample is uncertain. Sequenced sample: peripheral blood. In this chain, TRBV9 is recombined with TRBJ2-3, with TRBD2 tentatively as D gene (6 bases match). The CDR3 protein is CASSVSGTSTDTQYF. The nucleotide sequence reads TGTGCCAGCAGCGTATCAGGGACTAGCACAGATACGCAGTATTTT.